The source of this T cell receptor (beta chain) is a study of T cells expressing NK-cell markers. As for the study in general: In sorted CD3+CD56+NKG2C+, CD3+CD56+NKG2C- and CD3+CD56-NKG2C+ T cells, TCR beta repertoires were obtained. Study observations and caveats: Among CD8+ T cells from six donors, dominant NKG2C+ clonotypes accounted for about 1.0-7.0%.

Germline lookup yields CDR1 MGHRA and CDR2 YSYEKL. The CDR3 spans 13 residues. Template switching by 5'RACE with UMIs generated the TCR beta cDNA. TCRdb reanalyzed the 5' RACE reads and collapses them to one entry per CDR3 protein, without DNA. The sample totals 400,000 to 450,000 distinct CDR3 sequences. About this clonotype itself: What it recognizes is unknown.

Sequenced: blood T cells: a sorted CD56 or NKG2C T cell subset, CD4+ or CD8+ T cells, or bulk PBMC T cells (not recorded which). This receptor was identified in a woman between 18 and 69 years old in good health. The V and J genes are TRBV4-1 and TRBJ1-5. CDR3 amino acids: CASSQVFYQPQHF.